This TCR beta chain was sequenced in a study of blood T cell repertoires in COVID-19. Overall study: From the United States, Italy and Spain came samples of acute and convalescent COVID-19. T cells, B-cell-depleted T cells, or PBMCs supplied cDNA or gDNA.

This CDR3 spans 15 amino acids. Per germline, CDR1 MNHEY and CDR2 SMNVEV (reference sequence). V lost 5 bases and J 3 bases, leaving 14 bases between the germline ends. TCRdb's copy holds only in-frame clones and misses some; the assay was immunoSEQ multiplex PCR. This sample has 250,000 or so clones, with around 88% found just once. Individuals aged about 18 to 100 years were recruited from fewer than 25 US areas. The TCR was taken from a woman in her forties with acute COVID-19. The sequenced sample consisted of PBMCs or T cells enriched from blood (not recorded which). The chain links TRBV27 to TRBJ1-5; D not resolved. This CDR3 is CASSPTLLPNQPQHF. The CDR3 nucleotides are TGTGCCAGCAGTCCGACACTTTTACCCAATCAGCCCCAGCATTTT.